This TCR beta chain stems from a study of Ad26.COV2.S vaccination and SARS-CoV-2 variants. V lost 5 bases and J lost 1, with 14 bases in between. Germline CDR1 reads KGHSH; CDR2 reads LQKENI. The CDR3 has 16 residues. Treatment defined: over 15 received Ad26.COV2.S at low or high dose, single or two shots; roughly five received placebo; per-sample allocation not given. On day 63 after the first injection, vaccine and placebo recipients gave samples. In Boston, an adult donor aged 18-55 years took part. The data were produced by immunoSEQ multiplex PCR, yet TCRdb's version contains in-frame clones alone and is incomplete. This sample has about 350,000 clones, with approximately 86% found just once.

The source is a person between 18 and 65 years old who received the Ad26.COV2.S COVID-19 vaccine or a placebo. The V gene is TRBV18, the J gene TRBJ2-2; unclear D gene. The sample in question was peripheral blood, obtained in a trial of Ad26.COV2.S vaccine versus placebo. The CDR3 loop reads CASSTPAGENTGELFF. The CDR3 nucleotides read TGTGCCAGCTCAACCCCAGCTGGGGAGAACACCGGGGAGCTGTTTTTT.